This T cell receptor beta chain is from a study of T cell responses to AZD1222 COVID-19 vaccine. Some clones are missing from TCRdb's copy, which holds only in-frame ones; the method was immunoSEQ multiplex PCR. The table includes tens of thousands of clones, 83% detected once. This clone has just one count. Its antigen is still unknown. Study findings and constraints: Reportedly, nearly half of unique spike TCRs recognized epitopes outside B.1.351/B.1.1.7 mutations. Most donors were white British and more were female, and clonal diversity was possibly underestimated.

Sequenced material: peripheral blood, taken 28 days after the second AZD1222 dose. The TCR was taken from an adult who received the AZD1222 COVID-19 vaccine.

The DNA for the CDR3 is TGTGCCAGTAGTATAGCCGGGTCCCCTGATCGACCCCAGCATTTT. Translated: CASSIAGSPDRPQHF. The J gene is TRBJ1-5, the V gene TRBV19; D is unresolved. Germline CDR1 reads LNHDA; CDR2 reads SQIVND (reference sequence). Trimming took 1 base from V and 10 from J, leaving 17 bases between them. The CDR3 is 15 amino acids.